Listed below are T cell receptor beta chains from one sample, sequenced in a study of cytomegalovirus exposure and HLA in healthy donors. Clones were read by immunoSEQ multiplex PCR, and TCRdb kept only the in-frame ones, dropping some. The sample records some 150,000 clones, over 55% being singletons. The sample consisted of PBMCs. These receptors were obtained from a man aged 40-50 years in good health and CMV-seronegative. The CDR3 runs from the conserved cysteine through the conserved F or W. D genes are given only for firm matches. Clone size is given for some rows only: seen once, a few or many times, or a class if the clone is expanded.

clone_size,j_call,d_call,cdr3_length,v_call,cdr3_nt,cdr3_aa
.,TRBJ1-5,.,15,TRBV4-1,TGCGCCAGCAGCCAAGGGCAGGATAGCAATCAGCCCCAGCATTTT,CASSQGQDSNQPQHF
once,TRBJ2-2,TRBD2,16,TRBV23-1,TGCGCCAGCAGTCGCACTGGACTAGCGGACACCGGGGAGCTGTTTTTT,CASSRTGLADTGELFF
.,TRBJ2-5,TRBD1,16,TRBV19,TGTGCCAGTAGTAGGGAAACCGGGACAGGGAAAGAGACCCAGTACTTC,CASSRETGTGKETQYF
.,TRBJ2-1,TRBD2,17,TRBV4-3,TGCGCCAGCAGCCAAGGTGCACTAGCGGGAGGGGGGAATGAGCAGTTCTTC,CASSQGALAGGGNEQFF
.,TRBJ2-5,.,14,TRBV7-8,TGTGCCAGCAGCTTAGTAGTCTATAAAGAGACCCAGTACTTC,CASSLVVYKETQYF
.,TRBJ2-3,.,14,TRBV7-9,TGTGCCAGCAGCGGGTGGGCTAGCACAGATACGCAGTATTTT,CASSGWASTDTQYF
.,TRBJ1-2,TRBD1,13,TRBV2,TGTGCCAGCAGGGGACAGGGAGCGAATGGCTACCCCTTC,CASRGQGANGYPF
.,TRBJ1-2,.,14,TRBV28,TGTGCCAGCAGTTTCCCTCGGACACACTATGGCTACACCTTC,CASSFPRTHYGYTF
.,TRBJ2-3,TRBD2,17,TRBV2,TGTGCCAGCAGTGATCGGAGGACTAGCGGGGGCACAGATACGCAGTATTTT,CASSDRRTSGGTDTQYF
.,TRBJ1-5,TRBD1,17,TRBV7-2,TGTGCCAGCAACCCTTCCGTGGACAGGCCCAATGTACAGCCCCAGCATTTT,CASNPSVDRPNVQPQHF
.,TRBJ2-1,TRBD1,15,TRBV12-5,TGTGCTAGTGCACCGGGACAGAGACTCTACAATGAGCAGTTCTTC,CASAPGQRLYNEQFF
.,TRBJ2-7,TRBD2,15,TRBV28,TGTGCCAGCAACCCAGCGGGAGGGCCAATGGGGGAGCAGTACTTC,CASNPAGGPMGEQYF
.,TRBJ1-5,.,14,TRBV2,TGTGCCAGCGCCCGGGACACCGTCAATCAGCCCCAGCATTTT,CASARDTVNQPQHF
.,TRBJ1-2,.,11,TRBV20-1,TGCAGTGCCCAACGGGGAGGTGGCTACACCTTC,CSAQRGGGYTF
.,TRBJ1-1,TRBD1,15,TRBV18,TGTGCCAGCTCACTCCGGACAGGGGAGAACACTGAAGCTTTCTTT,CASSLRTGENTEAFF
once,TRBJ2-7,TRBD1,14,TRBV13,TGTGCCAGCAGCACCCGGGACAGGGAGTGGGAGCAGTACTTC,CASSTRDREWEQYF
.,TRBJ1-2,.,16,TRBV5-6,TGTGCCAGCAGCTTGGGCAGGGGCTACTCTAACTATGGCTACACCTTC,CASSLGRGYSNYGYTF
.,TRBJ2-3,.,14,TRBV10-3,TGTGCCATCAGTGGTGGGACTAGCACAGATACGCAGTATTTT,CAISGGTSTDTQYF
.,TRBJ1-4,.,15,TRBV5-4,TGTGCCAGCAGCGCTGGGGGTGCGGGGGTTGAAAAACTGTTTTTT,CASSAGGAGVEKLFF
.,TRBJ2-5,TRBD1,15,TRBV6-6,TGTGCCAGCAGTTACTCCCGGGACAGGGGAGAGACCCAGTACTTC,CASSYSRDRGETQYF
.,TRBJ1-2,TRBD1,15,TRBV6-6,TGTGCCAGCAGTACAGGGGGCGCCGAGGACTATGGCTACACCTTC,CASSTGGAEDYGYTF
.,TRBJ2-3,TRBD2,16,TRBV5-1,TGCGCCAGCAGGCGAGGACTAGCGGGGGACACAGATACGCAGTATTTT,CASRRGLAGDTDTQYF
.,TRBJ2-7,.,13,TRBV4-3,TGCGCCAGCAGCCAAGATCCCCACTACGAGCAGTACTTC,CASSQDPHYEQYF
.,TRBJ2-1,TRBD1,13,TRBV29-1,TGCAGCACCATCAGGGGGCCAGGCAATGAGCAGTTCTTC,CSTIRGPGNEQFF
few,TRBJ1-1,.,14,TRBV19,TGTGCCAGTAGTCCCCGGGAAGCTAACACTGAAGCTTTCTTT,CASSPREANTEAFF
.,TRBJ1-2,.,13,TRBV6-5,TGTGCCAGCAAACGGGAAACTAACTATGGCTACACCTTC,CASKRETNYGYTF
.,TRBJ1-4,.,12,TRBV6-1,TGTGCCAGCAGTGATGGTGCAGGGTTACTGTTTTTT,CASSDGAGLLFF
.,TRBJ1-2,TRBD1,16,TRBV5-1,TGCGCCAGCAGCTCCGAGCCCGGACAGGGGGCGATTGGCTACACCTTC,CASSSEPGQGAIGYTF
.,TRBJ2-7,TRBD1,14,TRBV18,TGTGCCAGCTCGCCACGGACAGGGAAATACGAGCAGTACTTC,CASSPRTGKYEQYF
.,TRBJ2-4,.,16,TRBV11-2,TGTGCCAGCAGCCGGTTGTCGGGGGGCCTGGCAAACATTCAGTACTTC,CASSRLSGGLANIQYF
.,TRBJ2-1,TRBD2,19,TRBV10-2,TGCGCCAGCAGTGAGTCACAACCCGGGGGAGCGGGAGTTCTAGATGAGCAGTTCTTC,CASSESQPGGAGVLDEQFF
.,TRBJ2-1,.,17,TRBV6-1,TGTGCCAGCAGTGAAGGTCGTGGCAGAGGTCCCTACAATGAGCAGTTCTTC,CASSEGRGRGPYNEQFF
few,TRBJ2-2,TRBD1,15,TRBV5-1,TGCGCCAGCAGCTACGAGACAGGGTGGGCCGGGGAGCTGTTTTTT,CASSYETGWAGELFF
.,TRBJ2-1,.,13,TRBV5-6,TGTGCCAGCAGCTTAACTAGGGGGAGTGAGCAGTTCTTC,CASSLTRGSEQFF
few,TRBJ1-6,TRBD1,16,TRBV6-1,TGTGCCAGCAGTGGACTGAGGGCAGGGGGAACGTCGGCCCTCCACTTT,CASSGLRAGGTSALHF
.,TRBJ1-2,.,18,TRBV4-3,TGCGCCAGCAGCCAAGATGACCTTGGTGTTAGGGGAAACTATGGCTACACCTTC,CASSQDDLGVRGNYGYTF
.,TRBJ1-2,.,13,TRBV7-3,TGTGCCAGCAGCTTCTTACAGGGTATTGGCTACCCCTTC,CASSFLQGIGYPF
few,TRBJ2-7,.,14,TRBV4-1,TGCGCCAGCAGCCAAGAGGGCACGAGTTACGAGCAGTACTTC,CASSQEGTSYEQYF
.,TRBJ1-1,TRBD1,16,TRBV7-2,TGTGCCAGCAGCTTACGACAGGGTCGAGTGAACACTGAAGCTTTCTTT,CASSLRQGRVNTEAFF
few,TRBJ2-1,.,13,TRBV7-7,TGTGCCAGCAGCTCGGGGTTGGGGAATGAGCAGTTCTTC,CASSSGLGNEQFF
few,TRBJ1-1,.,14,TRBV21-1,TGTGCCAGCAGCAAAGCGGGGGGGAACACTGAAGCTTTCTTT,CASSKAGGNTEAFF